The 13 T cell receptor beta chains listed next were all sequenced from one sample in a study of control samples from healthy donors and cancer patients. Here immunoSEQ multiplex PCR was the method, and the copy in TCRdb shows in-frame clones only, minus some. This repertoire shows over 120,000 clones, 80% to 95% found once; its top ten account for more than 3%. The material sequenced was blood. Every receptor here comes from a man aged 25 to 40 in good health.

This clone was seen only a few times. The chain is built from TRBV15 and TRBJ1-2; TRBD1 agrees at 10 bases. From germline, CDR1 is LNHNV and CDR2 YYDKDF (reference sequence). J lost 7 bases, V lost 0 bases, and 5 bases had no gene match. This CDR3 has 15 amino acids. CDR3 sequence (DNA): TGTGCCACCAGCAGAGATCGCCGGGACAGGGGTGGCTACACCTTC. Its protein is CATSRDRRDRGGYTF.

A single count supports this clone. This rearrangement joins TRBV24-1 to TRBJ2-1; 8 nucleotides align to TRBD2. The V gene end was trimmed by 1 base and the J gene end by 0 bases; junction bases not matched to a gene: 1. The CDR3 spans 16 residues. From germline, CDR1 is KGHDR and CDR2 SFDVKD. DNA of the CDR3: TGTGCCACCAGTGATTTAGCGGGGGACTCCTACAATGAGCAGTTCTTC. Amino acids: CATSDLAGDSYNEQFF.

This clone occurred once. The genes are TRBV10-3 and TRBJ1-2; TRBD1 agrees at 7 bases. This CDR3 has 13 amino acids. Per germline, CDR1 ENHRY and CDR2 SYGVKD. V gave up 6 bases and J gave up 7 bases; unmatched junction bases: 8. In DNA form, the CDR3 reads TGTGCCATCAGCCCCTCGGGACAGCCTGGCTACACCTTC. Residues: CAISPSGQPGYTF.

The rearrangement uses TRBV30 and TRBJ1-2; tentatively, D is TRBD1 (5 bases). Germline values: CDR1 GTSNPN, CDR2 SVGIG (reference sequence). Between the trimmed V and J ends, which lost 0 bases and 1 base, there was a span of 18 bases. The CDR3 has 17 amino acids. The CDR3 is CAWSVRAGRLDNYGYTF. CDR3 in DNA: TGTGCCTGGAGTGTACGGGCAGGGCGCCTAGATAACTATGGCTACACCTTC.

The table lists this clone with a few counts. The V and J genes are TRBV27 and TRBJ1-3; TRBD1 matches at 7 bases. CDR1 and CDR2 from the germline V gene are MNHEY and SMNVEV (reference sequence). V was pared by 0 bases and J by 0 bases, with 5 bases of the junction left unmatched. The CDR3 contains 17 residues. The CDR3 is CASSLSARGLSGNTIYF. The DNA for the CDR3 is TGTGCCAGCAGTTTATCCGCTAGGGGGCTCTCTGGAAACACCATATATTTT.

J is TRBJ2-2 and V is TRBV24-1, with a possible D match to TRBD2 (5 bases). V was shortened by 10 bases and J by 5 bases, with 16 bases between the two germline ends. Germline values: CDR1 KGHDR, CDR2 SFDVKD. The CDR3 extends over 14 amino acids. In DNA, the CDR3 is TGTGCCACGTCAGAGGGCTGGATGACCGGGGAGCTGTTTTTT. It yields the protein CATSEGWMTGELFF.

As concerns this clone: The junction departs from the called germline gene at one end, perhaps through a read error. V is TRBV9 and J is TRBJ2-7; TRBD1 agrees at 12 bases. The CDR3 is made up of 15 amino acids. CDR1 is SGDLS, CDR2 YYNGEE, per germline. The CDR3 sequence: CASSDGTGGSHEQYF. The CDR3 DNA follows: TGTGCCAGCAGTGATGGGACAGGGGGCTCCCACGAGCAGTACTTC.

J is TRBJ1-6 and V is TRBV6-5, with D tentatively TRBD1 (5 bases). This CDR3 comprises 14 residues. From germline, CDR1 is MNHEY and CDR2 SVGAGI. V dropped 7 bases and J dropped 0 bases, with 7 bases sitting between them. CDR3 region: CASKGSSYNSPLHF. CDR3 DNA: TGTGCCAGCAAGGGGAGCTCCTATAATTCACCCCTCCACTTT.

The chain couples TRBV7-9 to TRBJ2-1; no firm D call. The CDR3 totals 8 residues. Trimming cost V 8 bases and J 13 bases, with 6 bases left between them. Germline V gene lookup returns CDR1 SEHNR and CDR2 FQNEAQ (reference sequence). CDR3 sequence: CASPYQFF. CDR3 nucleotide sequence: TGTGCCAGCCCCTATCAGTTCTTC.

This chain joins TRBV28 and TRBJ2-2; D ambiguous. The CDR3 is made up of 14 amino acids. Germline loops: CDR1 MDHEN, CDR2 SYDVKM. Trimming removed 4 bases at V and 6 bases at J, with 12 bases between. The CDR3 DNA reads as TGTGCCAGCAGTTCAGTAGCTGAGCCCGGGGAGCTGTTTTTT. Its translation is CASSSVAEPGELFF. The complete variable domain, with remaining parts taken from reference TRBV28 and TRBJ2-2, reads DVKVTQSSRYLVKRTGEKVFLECVQDMDHENMFWYRQDPGLGLRLIYFSYDVKMKEKGDIPEGYSVSREKKERFSLILESASTNQTSMYLCASSSVAEPGELFFGEGSRLTVL.

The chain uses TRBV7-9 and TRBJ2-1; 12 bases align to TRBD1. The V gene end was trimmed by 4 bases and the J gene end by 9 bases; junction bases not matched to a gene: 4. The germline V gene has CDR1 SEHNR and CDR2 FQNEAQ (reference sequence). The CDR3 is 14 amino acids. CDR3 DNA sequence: TGTGCCAGCAGCTCTGGGACAGGGGGCGGTGAGCAGTTCTTC. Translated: CASSSGTGGGEQFF. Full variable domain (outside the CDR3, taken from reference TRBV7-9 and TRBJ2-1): DTGVSQNPRHKITKRGQNVTFRCDPISEHNRLYWYRQTLGQGPEFLTYFQNEAQLEKSRLLSDRFSAERPKGSFSTLEIQRTEQGDSAMYLCASSSGTGGGEQFFGPGTRLTVL.

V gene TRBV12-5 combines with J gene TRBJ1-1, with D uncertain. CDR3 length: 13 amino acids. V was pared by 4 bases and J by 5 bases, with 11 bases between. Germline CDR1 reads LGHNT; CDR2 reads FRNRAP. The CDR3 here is CASGSWTGTEAFF. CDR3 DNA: TGTGCTAGTGGTTCCTGGACGGGGACTGAAGCTTTCTTT.

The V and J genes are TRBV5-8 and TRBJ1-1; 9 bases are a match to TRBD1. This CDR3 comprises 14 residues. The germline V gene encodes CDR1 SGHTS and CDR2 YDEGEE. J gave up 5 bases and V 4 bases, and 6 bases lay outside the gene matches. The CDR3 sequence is CASSLGTGWTEAFF. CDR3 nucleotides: TGTGCCAGCAGCCTCGGGACAGGGTGGACTGAAGCTTTCTTT.